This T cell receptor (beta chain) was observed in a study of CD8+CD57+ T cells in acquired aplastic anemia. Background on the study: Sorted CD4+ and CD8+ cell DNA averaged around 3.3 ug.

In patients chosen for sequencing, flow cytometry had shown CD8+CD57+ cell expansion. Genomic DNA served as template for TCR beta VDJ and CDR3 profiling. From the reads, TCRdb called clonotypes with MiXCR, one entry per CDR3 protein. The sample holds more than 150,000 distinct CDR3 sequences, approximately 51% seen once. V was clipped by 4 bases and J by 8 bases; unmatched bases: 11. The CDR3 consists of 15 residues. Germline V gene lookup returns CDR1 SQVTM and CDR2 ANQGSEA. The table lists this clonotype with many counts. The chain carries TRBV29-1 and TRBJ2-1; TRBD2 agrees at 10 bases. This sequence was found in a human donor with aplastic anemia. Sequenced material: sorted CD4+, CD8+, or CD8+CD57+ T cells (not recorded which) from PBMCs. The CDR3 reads CSVGTLAGVSHEQFF. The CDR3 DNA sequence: TGCAGCGTTGGGACTCTAGCGGGAGTATCCCATGAGCAGTTCTTC.